These 25 T cell receptor beta chains share one sample of origin, sequenced in a study of regulatory T cells in long-lasting Graves disease. Indicated time point: newly diagnosed GD, antithyroid drugs for less than 3 months. Making the TCR library involved RNA that had been extracted from PBMCs. Through Arm-PCR of CDR3 regions and iRepertoire HTBI primers, TCR beta libraries were built. TCRdb passed the multiplex PCR reads through MiXCR, listing each CDR3 protein once. The sample has 550,000 to 600,000 distinct CDR3 sequences; about 16% are singletons. The same sample was also studied in work on T cells in Graves' hyperthyroidism and ophthalmopathy.

Sequenced material: peripheral blood mononuclear cells (PBMCs), taken at new diagnosis, from a patient treated with antithyroid drugs. The receptor source for this set is a man between 18 and 29 years old with Graves disease.

Ten or more counts support this clonotype. The V call is TRBV27, the J call TRBJ2-5; D is unresolved. The CDR3 sequence is 13 residues long. V lost 5 bases to trimming and J lost 2 bases, with 9 bases between them. Germline CDR1 MNHEY, CDR2 SMNVEV (reference sequence). The CDR3 is CASSLTKQETQYF. The CDR3 region has the DNA TGTGCCAGCAGTCTGACAAAGCAAGAGACCCAGTACTTC.

This clonotype was counted only a few times. CDR3 in amino acids: CASSFGELAGVETQYF. The CDR3 DNA sequence: TGCGCCAGCAGCTTTGGGGAACTAGCGGGAGTTGAGACCCAGTACTTC. The chain joins TRBV5-1 to TRBJ2-5; 11 bases agree with TRBD2. Germline CDR1 is SGHRS and CDR2 is YFSETQ. The CDR3 spans 16 residues. V shed 2 bases and J 5 bases; nucleotides not matched to a gene: 8.

In its sample, this clonotype was seen a few times. The chain uses TRBV4-1 and TRBJ1-4; 8 bases align to TRBD1. CDR1 and CDR2 (germline): MGHRA, YSYEKL. V shed 0 bases, J shed 7 bases, and the junction held 7 bases outside the gene matches. The length of the CDR3 is 16 residues. CDR3 sequence: CASSQEGQGGFEKLFF. The CDR3 DNA reads as TGCGCCAGCAGCCAAGAAGGACAGGGCGGGTTTGAAAAACTGTTTTTT.

The genes are TRBV6-5 and TRBJ2-7; the match to TRBD1 covers 7 bases. Germline lookup yields CDR1 MNHEY and CDR2 SVGAGI. This CDR3 spans 15 amino acids. V was pared by 4 bases and J by 3 bases, with 9 bases of the junction left unmatched. The CDR3 here is CASSFPPTGNYEQYF. CDR3 bases: TGTGCCAGCAGTTTCCCACCGACAGGGAACTACGAGCAGTACTTC.

This clonotype showed up many times. The V and J genes are TRBV12-3 or TRBV12-4 and TRBJ1-5, with D perhaps matching TRBD1 (5 bases). The CDR3 contains 14 residues. Trimming shortened V by 6 bases and J by 5 bases, and 14 bases separated the two germline ends. The CDR3 DNA follows: TGTGCCAGCAGCTCTGACAGTCTCGATCAGCCCCAGCATTTT. Translating gives CASSSDSLDQPQHF.

J is TRBJ2-1 and V is TRBV7-2; 9 bases fit TRBD2. CDR1 and CDR2 (germline): SGHTA, FQGNSA. V lost 7 bases to trimming and J lost 5 bases; unmatched junction nucleotides: 9. This CDR3 is 15 amino acids long. In DNA form, the CDR3 reads TGTGCCAGCACCCGCGCAGCGGGAGGTAACAATGAGCAGTTCTTC. The encoded protein is CASTRAAGGNNEQFF.

A word on this clonotype: Just one base apart from a much larger clone, this may be a read error. This chain joins TRBV11-1 and TRBJ2-2, with D perhaps matching TRBD2 (6 bases). Germline values: CDR1 SGHAT, CDR2 FQDESV (reference sequence). The CDR3 is made up of 11 amino acids. Here the CDR3 DNA reads TGTGCCAGCACGGGTCCCGGGGGGCTGTTTTTT. Its translation is CASTGPGGLFF.

There are a few counts of this clonotype. This rearrangement joins TRBV6-2 or TRBV6-3 to TRBJ2-1; 7 bases are shared with TRBD2. This CDR3 has 16 amino acids. Germline V gives CDR1 MNHEY, CDR2 SVGEGT. V lost 4 bases to trimming and J lost 4 bases; unmatched junction nucleotides: 10. Written as DNA, the CDR3 is TGTGCCAGCAGTTCCCCCTTTGGGAGGGTGTACAATGAGCAGTTCTTC. Translation: CASSSPFGRVYNEQFF.

This clonotype was observed a few times. The CDR3 DNA follows: TGTGCCAGCAGTGAAGTAGCGGTGGAAGGTACCCAGTACTTC. Its translation: CASSEVAVEGTQYF. The chain combines TRBV6-1 with TRBJ2-5; D might be TRBD2 (6 bases). Trimming took off 1 base at V and 8 bases at J, with 14 bases between the two ends. Germline CDR1 MNHNS, CDR2 SASEGT. The CDR3 is 14 residues long.

The chain couples TRBV27 to TRBJ2-7; D is ambiguous. Trimming cost V 3 bases and J 0 bases, with 12 bases left between them. The CDR3 length is 15 residues. Looked up from germline, CDR1 is MNHEY and CDR2 is SMNVEV (reference sequence). CDR3 nucleotides: TGTGCCAGCAGTTTTGGCAGCCAAGGCTCCTACGAGCAGTACTTC. Protein product: CASSFGSQGSYEQYF.

The table lists this clonotype with many counts. The chain carries TRBV5-1 and TRBJ2-1; D might be TRBD2 (5 bases). The CDR3 runs 20 residues. Germline CDR1 SGHRS, CDR2 YFSETQ. The V and J ends lost 0 bases and 5 bases respectively, with 27 bases between them. The CDR3: CASSLGVEVRRFSNNNEQFF. The CDR3, as DNA: TGCGCCAGCAGCTTGGGGGTCGAGGTCAGGAGGTTTTCCAACAACAATGAGCAGTTCTTC.

This clonotype has just a few counts. V gene TRBV3-1 combines with J gene TRBJ2-1; 10 nucleotides line up with TRBD1. The J segment lost 4 bases and the V segment lost 3 bases, leaving 3 bases of the junction unmatched. The CDR3 sequence is 15 residues long. Germline loops: CDR1 LGHDT, CDR2 YNNKEL (reference sequence). CDR3 DNA: TGTGCCAGCAGCCACCGACAGGGGGCTTACAATGAGCAGTTCTTC. Translated: CASSHRQGAYNEQFF.

This clonotype was recorded a few times. This chain links TRBV20-1 with TRBJ2-2, with 13 bases lining up with TRBD2. Trimming removed 6 bases from V and 7 bases from J; junction bases left unmatched: 5. The CDR3 consists of 14 residues. Germline lookup yields CDR1 DFQATT and CDR2 SNEGSKA (reference sequence). CDR3 in DNA: TGCAGTGCCTGGACTAGCGGGAGAGTCGGGGAGCTGTTTTTT. It encodes CSAWTSGRVGELFF.

This clonotype has a handful of counts. The V gene is TRBV5-1, the J gene TRBJ2-3; 14 bases map to TRBD2. Germline V CDR1 and CDR2: SGHRS, YFSETQ. CDR3 length: 19 residues. Losses at the gene ends were 4 bases for V and 0 bases for J; bases not matched to a gene: 10. CDR3 sequence reads: CASSLGLAGAVVSTDTQYF. In nucleotides, the CDR3 is TGCGCCAGCAGCCTGGGACTAGCGGGAGCGGTGGTGAGCACAGATACGCAGTATTTT.

This clonotype was recorded at least ten times. J is TRBJ1-6 and V is TRBV18; no reliable D call. The CDR3 is made up of 14 amino acids. CDR1 is KGHSH and CDR2 is LQKENI in the germline V gene. The ends were cut back, 6 bases at V and 4 bases at J, with 10 bases in the middle. The DNA of the CDR3 is TGTGCCAGCTCGCTGGACGGTTATAATTCACCCCTCCACTTT. Translated: CASSLDGYNSPLHF.

This clonotype has a count of ten or more. The V call is TRBV6-2 or TRBV6-3, the J call TRBJ2-7; D possibly corresponds to TRBD2 (5 bases). This CDR3 spans 12 amino acids. Looked up from germline, CDR1 is MNHEY and CDR2 is SVGEGT. The V gene lost 4 bases and the J gene lost 6 bases, with 10 bases spanning the gap. CDR3 nucleotides: TGTGCCAGCAGTTTTCTGGGAGCCGAGCAGTACTTC. Its translation is CASSFLGAEQYF.

This clonotype was detected only a few times. CDR3 sequence (DNA): TGTGCCAGCATAGACAGGGGCTACGAGCAGTACTTC. It translates to CASIDRGYEQYF. V gene TRBV2 combines with J gene TRBJ2-7; TRBD1 agrees at 8 bases. There are 12 residues in the CDR3. The V segment lost 7 bases and the J segment 3 bases; nucleotides outside the gene matches: 2. Germline loops: CDR1 SNHLY, CDR2 FYNNEI.

This clonotype appeared many times. This chain connects TRBV28 to TRBJ2-4; D remains ambiguous. CDR3 length: 12 residues. Trimming pared 3 bases from V and 5 bases from J, leaving 5 bases between. Germline CDR1 is MDHEN and CDR2 is SYDVKM. The DNA for the CDR3 is TGTGCCAGCAGTTTTGGGGAAAACATTCAGTACTTC. It specifies CASSFGENIQYF.

Many counts were recorded for this clonotype. The chain couples TRBV30 to TRBJ2-2; 7 nucleotides align to TRBD1. This CDR3 region has 15 residues. CDR1 GTSNPN and CDR2 SVGIG come from the germline V gene (reference sequence). J gave up 3 bases and V 5 bases, and 9 bases lay outside the gene matches. The CDR3 nucleotides read TGTGCCTGGGGTCGGGACAGCCAATACACCGGGGAGCTGTTTTTT. It yields the protein CAWGRDSQYTGELFF.

This clonotype was observed at least ten times. V gene TRBV2 combines with J gene TRBJ2-2, with 11 bases fitting TRBD2. The V gene end was trimmed by 8 bases and the J gene end by 7 bases; junction bases not matched to a gene: 18. The CDR3 loop spans 18 amino acids. In germline, CDR1 is SNHLY, CDR2 FYNNEI. The CDR3 here is CASVDLGSGLAELGELFF. The CDR3 DNA reads TGTGCCAGCGTCGACCTGGGTTCGGGACTAGCGGAACTCGGGGAGCTGTTTTTT.

Many counts were recorded for this clonotype. The V and J genes are TRBV11-1 and TRBJ1-1; no reliable D call. CDR1 SGHAT and CDR2 FQDESV come from the germline V gene (reference sequence). The CDR3 covers 13 residues. V was shortened by 5 bases and J by 0 bases, with 7 bases between the two germline ends. This chain's CDR3 is CASSNSLNTEAFF. The CDR3, as DNA: TGTGCCAGCAGCAACTCATTGAACACTGAAGCTTTCTTT.

This clonotype was recorded many times. The chain carries TRBV5-6 and TRBJ2-1; D is tentatively TRBD1 or TRBD2 (5 bases each). The DNA end is a closer match to TRBJ2-5, so the J assignment may be wrong. Germline CDR1 SGHDT, CDR2 YYEEEE. The CDR3 contains 14 residues. This chain's CDR3 is CASSLGTPGGTQYF. CDR3 nucleotide sequence: TGTGCCAGCAGCTTGGGGACACCCGGAGGGACCCAGTACTTC.

This clonotype was seen at least ten times. J is TRBJ2-3 and V is TRBV6-2 or TRBV6-3; 7 nucleotides line up with TRBD2. The junction had 3 bases not matched to a gene; V was cut back by 0 bases and J by 0 bases. The germline V gene has CDR1 MNHEY and CDR2 SVGEGT. The CDR3 consists of 16 residues. In nucleotides, the CDR3 is TGTGCCAGCAGTTACTCGCGGGAGAGAAGCACAGATACGCAGTATTTT. Amino acids: CASSYSRERSTDTQYF.

This clonotype has a count of ten or more. This rearrangement joins TRBV2 to TRBJ1-2, with a tentative D call TRBD1 (5 bases). The CDR3 is 16 amino acids. Germline loops: CDR1 SNHLY, CDR2 FYNNEI. The CDR3 nucleotides are TGTGTCGCGGGAGGACAAGGTTACGTATCCAACTATGGCTACACCTTC. It encodes CVAGGQGYVSNYGYTF.

At least ten counts were recorded for this clonotype. This chain joins TRBV7-2 and TRBJ1-1, with a tentative D call TRBD1 (5 bases). This CDR3 has 15 residues. CDR1 SGHTA and CDR2 FQGNSA come from the germline V gene. Trimming shortened V by 5 bases and J by 11 bases, and 24 bases separated the two germline ends. CDR3 in amino acids: CASSDFPRDTYSAFF. For the CDR3, the DNA is TGTGCCAGCAGCGACTTTCCCAGGGATACTTACTCGGCTTTCTTT.